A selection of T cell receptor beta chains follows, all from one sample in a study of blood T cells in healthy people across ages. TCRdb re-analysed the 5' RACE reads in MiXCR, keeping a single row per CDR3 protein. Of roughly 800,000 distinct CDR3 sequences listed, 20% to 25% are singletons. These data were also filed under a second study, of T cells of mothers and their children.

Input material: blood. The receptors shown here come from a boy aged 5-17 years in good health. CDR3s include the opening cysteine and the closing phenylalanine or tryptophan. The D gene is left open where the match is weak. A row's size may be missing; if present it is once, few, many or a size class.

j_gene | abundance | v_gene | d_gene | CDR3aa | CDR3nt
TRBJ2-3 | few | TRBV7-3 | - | CASSPRGSLTDTQYF | TGTGCCAGCAGCCCCCGGGGCTCCCTCACAGATACGCAGTATTTT
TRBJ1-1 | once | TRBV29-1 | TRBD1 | CSVLDRGRGDTEAFF | TGCAGCGTTTTGGACAGGGGAAGGGGGGACACTGAAGCTTTCTTT
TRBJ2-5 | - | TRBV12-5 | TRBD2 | CAGLTSGGETQYF | TGTGCTGGACTGACTAGCGGGGGAGAGACCCAGTACTTC
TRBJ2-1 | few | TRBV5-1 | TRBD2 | CASSLVPTSGSNEQFF | TGCGCCAGCAGCTTGGTGCCCACTAGCGGATCCAATGAGCAGTTCTTC
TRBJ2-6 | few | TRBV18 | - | CASSPVGTTTGGANVLTF | TGTGCCAGCTCACCAGTCGGGACCACCACGGGAGGGGCCAACGTCCTGACTTTC
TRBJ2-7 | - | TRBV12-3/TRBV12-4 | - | CASSFQVRGSYEQYF | TGTGCCAGCAGTTTTCAGGTCCGTGGGTCCTACGAGCAGTACTTC
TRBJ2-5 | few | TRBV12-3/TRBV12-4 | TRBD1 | CASSFTGAQETQYF | TGTGCCAGCAGTTTCACAGGGGCCCAAGAGACCCAGTACTTC
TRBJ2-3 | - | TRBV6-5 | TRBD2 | CASSYRASGLTDTQYF | TGTGCCAGCAGTTATAGGGCTAGCGGACTCACAGATACGCAGTATTTT
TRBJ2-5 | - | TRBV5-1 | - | CASSPPGKTQYF | TGCGCCAGCAGCCCCCCGGGAAAGACCCAGTACTTC
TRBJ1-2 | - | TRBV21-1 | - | CASSSPQISYGYTF | TGTGCCAGCAGCAGCCCACAGATCTCCTATGGCTACACCTTC
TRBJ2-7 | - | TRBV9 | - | CASNRGTDYEQYF | TGTGCCAGCAATAGGGGGACCGACTACGAGCAGTACTTC
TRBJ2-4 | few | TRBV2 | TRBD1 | CASRPTGATTIQYF | TGTGCCAGCAGGCCAACAGGGGCTACGACCATTCAGTACTTC
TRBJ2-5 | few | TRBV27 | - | CASSLGKTQYF | TGTGCCAGCAGCTTGGGGAAGACCCAGTACTTC
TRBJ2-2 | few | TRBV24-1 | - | CATSDLGGAGELFF | TGTGCCACTAGTGATTTAGGAGGGGCCGGGGAGCTGTTTTTT
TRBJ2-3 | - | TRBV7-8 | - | CASSLDPRGAEMDTQYF | TGTGCCAGCAGCTTAGACCCTCGCGGGGCCGAGATGGATACGCAGTATTTT
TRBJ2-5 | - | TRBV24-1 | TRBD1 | CATSDAGTGEETQYF | TGTGCCACCAGTGATGCGGGGACAGGGGAAGAGACCCAGTACTTC
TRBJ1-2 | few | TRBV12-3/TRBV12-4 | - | CASSPPQVLYGYTF | TGTGCCAGCAGTCCACCACAGGTTTTGTATGGCTACACCTTC
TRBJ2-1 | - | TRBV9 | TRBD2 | CASSVGLAGIGEQFF | TGTGCCAGCAGCGTAGGACTAGCGGGAATCGGTGAGCAGTTCTTC
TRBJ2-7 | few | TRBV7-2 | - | CASSLPLGEQYF | TGTGCCAGCAGCCTACCTCTCGGCGAGCAGTACTTC
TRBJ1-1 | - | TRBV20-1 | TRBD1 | CSAPGTGEKSVDTEAFF | TGCAGTGCTCCAGGGACAGGGGAGAAGTCGGTTGACACTGAAGCTTTCTTT
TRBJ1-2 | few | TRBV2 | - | CASKNSQIDGYTF | TGTGCCAGCAAAAACTCCCAAATTGATGGCTACACCTTC
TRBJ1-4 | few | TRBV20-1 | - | CSARLGGYEKLFF | TGCAGTGCTAGACTGGGGGGATACGAAAAACTGTTTTTT